This is a list of T cell receptor beta chains from one sample in a study of cytomegalovirus exposure and HLA in healthy donors. TCRdb's copy holds only in-frame clones and misses some; the assay was immunoSEQ multiplex PCR. The sample includes around 200,000 clones. The material sequenced was PBMCs. These receptors all come from a girl aged 2 to 9 in good health and CMV-seropositive. Both conserved end residues are part of each CDR3. A D gene is named only where the DNA matches it firmly.

>-|TRBJ1-1|TRBV2
CASSRLAEAFF
TGTGCCAGCAGCAGACTAGCCGAAGCTTTCTTT
>-|TRBJ2-1|TRBV28
CASSFDRSLNGAYNEQFF
TGTGCCAGCAGTTTTGACCGGTCCCTCAACGGGGCCTACAATGAGCAGTTCTTC
>-|TRBJ1-1|TRBV2
CASSGRGGAGEAFF
TGTGCCAGCAGTGGCCGGGGGGGCGCGGGTGAAGCTTTCTTT
>-|TRBJ2-3|TRBV14
CASSQPLGGATQYF
TGTGCCAGCAGCCAACCTCTGGGGGGGGCTACGCAGTATTTT
>-|TRBJ1-3|TRBV6-5
CASRPNRDGNTIYF
TGTGCCAGCAGACCAAACAGGGATGGAAACACCATATATTTT
>-|TRBJ2-7|TRBV7-8
CASSLETRTYEQYF
TGTGCCAGCAGCTTAGAGACTAGGACCTACGAGCAGTACTTC
>TRBD1|TRBJ2-7|TRBV27
CASRLGQGGFYEQYF
TGTGCCAGCAGGCTTGGACAGGGGGGATTCTACGAGCAGTACTTC
>TRBD2|TRBJ2-1|TRBV7-7
CASSLSSGNHEQFF
TGTGCTAGCAGCTTGTCTAGCGGGAATCATGAGCAGTTCTTC
>TRBD2|TRBJ2-3|TRBV7-9
CASSWLAGVDTQYF
TGTGCCAGCAGCTGGCTAGCGGGAGTAGATACGCAGTATTTT
>-|TRBJ1-2|TRBV27
CASSSLPIYGYTF
TGTGCCAGCAGTTCACTACCTATTTATGGCTACACCTTC
>-|TRBJ1-1|TRBV10-2
CASSGLQGNTEAFF
TGCGCCAGCAGTGGTCTGCAGGGTAACACTGAAGCTTTCTTT
>-|TRBJ2-3|TRBV11-2
CASISLEAEGTDTQYF
TGTGCCAGCATATCCCTAGAAGCGGAGGGCACAGATACGCAGTATTTT
>TRBD2|TRBJ2-1|TRBV5-1
CASSLVLAGSYNEQFF
TGCGCCAGCAGCTTGGTACTAGCGGGCTCCTACAATGAGCAGTTCTTC
>-|TRBJ1-1|TRBV29-1
CSVGTSPTEAFF
TGCAGCGTTGGAACATCGCCCACCGAAGCTTTCTTT
>TRBD1|TRBJ1-5|TRBV11-2
CASSSQTGDNQPQHF
TGTGCCAGCAGCTCCCAGACAGGGGACAATCAGCCCCAGCATTTT
>TRBD1|TRBJ1-2|TRBV16
CASSQFVTGEGEDGYTF
TGTGCCAGCAGCCAATTTGTGACAGGGGAAGGTGAGGATGGCTACACCTTC
>-|TRBJ2-3|TRBV6-1
CASSEGANTDTQYF
TGTGCCAGCAGTGAAGGGGCCAACACAGATACGCAGTATTTT
>-|TRBJ2-1|TRBV27
CASSSEGLSSYNEQFF
TGTGCCAGCAGTTCTGAGGGATTGAGCTCCTACAATGAGCAGTTCTTC
>TRBD2|TRBJ2-3|TRBV6-1
CASSEARGGQDTQYF
TGTGCCAGCAGTGAAGCACGGGGGGGGCAAGATACGCAGTATTTT
>-|TRBJ2-3|TRBV2
CASSETGLKGTDTQYF
TGTGCCAGCAGTGAAACAGGACTAAAGGGCACAGATACGCAGTATTTT
>-|TRBJ1-1|TRBV28
CASEARVKDTEAFF
TGTGCCAGCGAAGCGCGGGTCAAGGACACTGAAGCTTTCTTT
>TRBD2|TRBJ2-1|TRBV2
CASHNGWGLASEQFF
TGTGCCAGCCACAACGGGTGGGGACTAGCGAGTGAGCAGTTCTTC
>TRBD1|TRBJ2-5|TRBV5-6
CASSWGQPQETQYF
TGTGCCAGCAGCTGGGGACAGCCCCAAGAGACCCAGTACTTC
>-|TRBJ1-4|TRBV27
CASSLMVGRNEKLFF
TGTGCCAGCAGTTTAATGGTGGGCCGAAATGAAAAACTGTTTTTT
>-|TRBJ2-2|TRBV25-1
CASSELDTNTGELFF
TGTGCCAGCAGTGAATTGGACACGAACACCGGGGAGCTGTTTTTT
>TRBD1|TRBJ1-1|TRBV6-1
CASRQGQGVNTEAFF
TGTGCCAGCAGGCAAGGACAGGGGGTGAACACTGAAGCTTTCTTT
>TRBD2|TRBJ2-7|TRBV19
CASSLALAGGPVEQYF
TGTGCCAGTAGTCTTGCCCTAGCGGGAGGGCCGGTCGAGCAGTACTTC
>TRBD1|TRBJ1-1|TRBV6-1
CASSLRDRGDTEAFF
TGTGCCAGCAGCCTCCGGGACAGGGGGGACACTGAAGCTTTCTTT
>TRBD1|TRBJ2-7|TRBV6-1
CASRKTGGRVEQYF
TGTGCCAGCAGAAAGACAGGGGGCCGCGTCGAGCAGTACTTC
>TRBD1|TRBJ1-6|TRBV10-3
CAISSFPGQNSPLHF
TGTGCCATCAGTTCCTTTCCGGGACAGAATTCACCCCTCCACTTT
>TRBD1|TRBJ1-2|TRBV25-1
CASSGLNRGGYTF
TGTGCCAGCAGTGGCCTAAACAGGGGCGGCTACACCTTC
>-|TRBJ2-7|TRBV7-3
CASSPKGQYYEQYF
TGTGCCAGCAGCCCAAAAGGACAGTACTACGAGCAGTACTTC
>-|TRBJ2-3|TRBV28
CASSFGQSTYTDTQYF
TGTGCCAGCAGTTTTGGACAGTCGACCTACACAGATACGCAGTATTTT
>TRBD2|TRBJ2-1|TRBV29-1
CSVATSGRADEQFF
TGCAGCGTTGCGACTAGCGGGAGGGCCGATGAGCAGTTCTTC
>TRBD1|TRBJ2-2|TRBV6-1
CASSEGTGGANTGELFF
TGTGCCAGCAGTGAAGGGACAGGGGGTGCGAACACCGGGGAGCTGTTTTTT
>TRBD2|TRBJ2-5|TRBV6-5
CASTLRAGRGETQYF
TGTGCCAGCACCCTTCGAGCAGGGAGGGGAGAGACCCAGTACTTC
>TRBD1|TRBJ1-2|TRBV5-6
CASSLAQGARGYTF
TGTGCCAGCAGCTTGGCACAGGGGGCGCGGGGCTACACCTTC
>-|TRBJ1-4|TRBV5-1
CASSSSSATNEKLFF
TGCGCCAGCAGCTCAAGTAGTGCAACTAATGAAAAACTGTTTTTT
>TRBD2|TRBJ2-7|TRBV6-6
CASRSSGNYEQYF
TGTGCCAGCAGGAGTAGCGGGAACTACGAGCAGTACTTC
>-|TRBJ1-6|TRBV15
CATSRKRTGQYNSPLHF
TGTGCCACCAGCAGAAAACGAACCGGACAGTATAATTCACCCCTCCACTTT